Below, 28 T cell receptor beta chains from the same sample are listed, as sequenced in a study of blood T cells in healthy people across ages. For the second PCR, which ran for roughly 7 to 11 cycles, a sample-barcoded 5' primer and a J-beta primer mix were used. MiXCR, applied by TCRdb to the 5' RACE reads, yields one record per CDR3 protein. The sample lists approximately 690,000 distinct CDR3 sequences; over 40% were seen once. Sequences were obtained from blood. The receptors were sampled from a man older than 75 in good health.

This clonotype was seen only a few times. This sequence joins TRBV6-2 or TRBV6-3 and TRBJ1-5, with D perhaps TRBD1 (6 bases). The V gene lost 7 bases and the J gene lost 1 base, with 11 bases spanning the gap. Germline CDR1 reads MNHEY; CDR2 reads SVGEGT. There are 14 residues in the CDR3. This CDR3 reads CASMEGTSNQPQHF. The CDR3 region has the DNA TGTGCCAGCATGGAGGGGACAAGCAATCAGCCCCAGCATTTT.

This clonotype occurred a few times. The chain couples TRBV12-3 or TRBV12-4 to TRBJ1-6; D remains ambiguous. With 8 bases removed from V and 9 bases from J, the gap between germline ends came to 14 bases. The CDR3 loop spans 13 amino acids. The CDR3 nucleotides read TGTGCCAGCGGTCGGGCAGAGGGTTCACCCCTCCACTTT. It specifies CASGRAEGSPLHF.

This chain links TRBV6-5 with TRBJ1-2, with D possibly matching TRBD1 (5 bases). CDR3 length: 13 amino acids. The germline CDR1 and CDR2 sequences are MNHEY and SVGAGI. V was cut by 6 bases and J by 4 bases, with 12 bases left in between. The CDR3 nucleotides read TGTGCCAGCAGCCTCCGACAGACCTATGGCTACACCTTC. It codes for CASSLRQTYGYTF.

This clonotype has just one count. V is TRBV28 and J is TRBJ2-2; D is unclear. In germline, CDR1 is MDHEN, CDR2 SYDVKM. The CDR3 covers 13 residues. Trimming stripped 5 bases from V and 8 bases from J, with 12 bases between. In nucleotides, the CDR3 is TGTGCCAGCAGTGTCGAAAGCCCAGGGGAGCTGTTTTTT. As protein: CASSVESPGELFF. Together with reference TRBV28 and TRBJ2-2, the CDR3 gives the full variable domain: DVKVTQSSRYLVKRTGEKVFLECVQDMDHENMFWYRQDPGLGLRLIYFSYDVKMKEKGDIPEGYSVSREKKERFSLILESASTNQTSMYLCASSVESPGELFFGEGSRLTVL.

The rearrangement joins TRBV20-1 to TRBJ2-6; D perhaps matches TRBD2 (7 bases). CDR3 length: 15 amino acids. V dropped 3 bases and J dropped 2 bases, with 11 bases sitting between them. Germline CDR1 DFQATT, CDR2 SNEGSKA (reference sequence). CDR3 protein: CSARGGPAGANVLTF. CDR3 sequence (DNA): TGCAGTGCTAGGGGGGGGCCGGCTGGGGCCAACGTCCTGACTTTC.

This chain links TRBV20-1 with TRBJ1-1, with 11 bases that match TRBD1. V trimming: 3 bases; J trimming: 4 bases; junction bases outside the gene matches: 4. Germline loops: CDR1 DFQATT, CDR2 SNEGSKA (reference sequence). There are 14 residues in the CDR3. The CDR3 DNA follows: TGCAGTGCTAGGGACAGGGGGCGGAGCACTGAAGCTTTCTTT. Its protein is CSARDRGRSTEAFF.

Many counts were recorded for this clonotype. J is TRBJ2-3 and V is TRBV11-2; 7 positions match TRBD1. V lost 5 bases to trimming and J lost 4 bases; unmatched junction nucleotides: 9. This CDR3 region has 15 residues. CDR1 and CDR2 (germline): SGHAT, FQNNGV. For the CDR3, the DNA is TGTGCCAGCAGCCCTAACAGGGGCGTAGCAGATACGCAGTATTTT. Its translation is CASSPNRGVADTQYF.

V and J are TRBV18 and TRBJ2-3, with D unresolved. This CDR3 spans 10 amino acids. Deletions cut 6 bases from V and 9 bases from J, with 7 bases between. Germline loops: CDR1 KGHSH, CDR2 LQKENI. CDR3 DNA: TGTGCCAGCTCCCCGACGACGCAGTATTTT. This encodes CASSPTTQYF.

This sequence joins TRBV6-1 and TRBJ2-5; 11 bases align to TRBD1. J lost 6 bases, V lost 4 bases, and 19 bases had no gene match. The germline V gene encodes CDR1 MNHNS and CDR2 SASEGT. The CDR3 spans 19 residues. CDR3 DNA sequence: TGTGCCAGCAGTGCCCGGACAGGGGGCGGTGCGGGAGGTTCGCAGACCCAGTACTTC. Translation: CASSARTGGGAGGSQTQYF.

The sample holds a few counts of this clonotype. The chain has TRBV7-2 and TRBJ2-4, with 10 bases matching TRBD2. Germline CDR1 is SGHTA and CDR2 is FQGNSA. Trimming cost V 0 bases and J 7 bases; bases outside gene matches: 3. This CDR3 spans 15 amino acids. The CDR3 loop reads CASSLAGTSANIQYF. DNA of the CDR3: TGTGCCAGCAGCTTAGCCGGGACTAGCGCGAACATTCAGTACTTC. The full variable domain, its missing parts supplied by reference TRBV7-2 and TRBJ2-4, is GAGVSQSPSNKVTEKGKDVELRCDPISGHTALYWYRQSLGQGLEFLIYFQGNSAPDKSGLPSDRFSAERTGGSVSTLTIQRTQQEDSAVYLCASSLAGTSANIQYFGAGTRLSVL.

The rearrangement joins TRBV29-1 to TRBJ2-1, with D hard to call. The V and J ends lost 6 bases and 8 bases respectively, with 17 bases between them. The CDR3 extends over 13 amino acids. CDR1 and CDR2 (germline): SQVTM, ANQGSEA. The CDR3 is CSVGLVRADEQFF. Here the CDR3 DNA reads TGCAGCGTGGGTCTCGTACGGGCGGATGAGCAGTTCTTC.

The chain joins TRBV12-3 or TRBV12-4 to TRBJ2-4; 12 bases align to TRBD2. V lost 5 bases and J lost 0; bases outside the gene matches: 8. The CDR3 spans 18 residues. Here the CDR3 DNA reads TGTGCCAGCAGTCAGGTGACTAGCGGGGGTCTAGCCAAAAACATTCAGTACTTC. It translates to CASSQVTSGGLAKNIQYF.

The rearrangement links TRBV7-9 to TRBJ2-5; D is possibly TRBD2 (5 bases). Near its end, the DNA agrees better with TRBJ2-7, so the J call may be wrong. There are 14 residues in the CDR3. Germline V lookup: CDR1 SEHNR, CDR2 FQNEAQ (reference sequence). The CDR3 region has the DNA TGTGCCAGCAGCCCCCGGGATCGCCTCGACGAGCAGTACTTC. Translated, it gives CASSPRDRLDEQYF.

The rearrangement joins TRBV14 to TRBJ2-7; TRBD1 matches at 8 bases. CDR3 length: 19 amino acids. Trimming cost V 4 bases and J 5 bases; bases outside gene matches: 22. Looked up from germline, CDR1 is SGHDN and CDR2 is FVKESK. The CDR3 region has the DNA TGTGCCAGCAGCCTCAAGTCCTATGGAGGACAGGGAGAAGTCCACGAGCAGTACTTC. Its protein is CASSLKSYGGQGEVHEQYF.

V and J are TRBV7-3 and TRBJ1-3; no definite D call. Germline CDR1 is SGHTA and CDR2 is FQGTGA. There are 13 residues in the CDR3. V dropped 5 bases and J dropped 4 bases, with 9 bases sitting between them. CDR3 sequence (DNA): TGTGCCAGCAGCCTCATATTCGGAAACACCATATATTTT. Translated, it gives CASSLIFGNTIYF. The whole variable domain, remainder taken from reference TRBV7-3 and TRBJ1-3, is GAGVSQTPSNKVTEKGKYVELRCDPISGHTALYWYRQSLGQGPEFLIYFQGTGAADDSGLPNDRFFAVRPEGSVSTLKIQRTERGDSAVYLCASSLIFGNTIYFGEGSWLTVV.

CDR3: CASSLLSGQGPGEQYF. In DNA form, the CDR3 reads TGTGCCAGCAGCCTCCTGTCGGGACAGGGGCCCGGCGAGCAGTACTTC. The chain is built from TRBV7-8 and TRBJ2-7; 10 nucleotides match TRBD1. With V trimmed by 5 bases and J by 6 bases, 13 bases remained unmatched. Germline lookup yields CDR1 SGHVS and CDR2 FQNEAQ. The CDR3 is 16 residues long.

The V call is TRBV5-1, the J call TRBJ1-5; no clear D. Germline loops: CDR1 SGHRS, CDR2 YFSETQ. The CDR3 sequence is 13 residues long. The V and J ends lost 5 bases and 3 bases respectively, with 9 bases between them. The CDR3 sequence is CASREWVNQPQHF. The CDR3 nucleotides are TGCGCCAGCAGAGAGTGGGTCAATCAGCCCCAGCATTTT.

V is TRBV7-2 and J is TRBJ2-3; 10 nucleotides align to TRBD2. The CDR3 runs to 15 residues. The germline V gene encodes CDR1 SGHTA and CDR2 FQGNSA. With 7 bases clipped from V and 4 bases from J, the junction kept 8 bases outside the gene matches. The CDR3 DNA reads TGTGCCAGCACCCCAAGCGGGAGGGCAGCAGATACGCAGTATTTT. This codes for CASTPSGRAADTQYF.

For this clonotype: A read error may produce the germline difference seen at one junction end. The chain is built from TRBV9 and TRBJ2-3, with 10 bases that match TRBD2. The CDR3 has 16 amino acids. Germline CDR1 is SGDLS and CDR2 is YYNGEE. The CDR3 spells CVSSGASGGLTNTQYF. The CDR3 DNA follows: TGTGTCAGCAGCGGGGCTAGCGGGGGATTAACAAATACGCAGTATTTT.

The chain carries TRBV6-5 and TRBJ2-3, with D maybe TRBD2 (6 bases). Germline CDR1 is MNHEY and CDR2 is SVGAGI. This CDR3 region has 16 residues. V lost 2 bases, J lost 2 bases, and 14 bases lay in between. The DNA of the CDR3 is TGTGCCAGCAGTTACAAAGGGACTGGAGTCACAGATACGCAGTATTTT. This encodes CASSYKGTGVTDTQYF.

The chain links TRBV29-1 to TRBJ1-1; D might be TRBD1 (6 bases). CDR1 SQVTM and CDR2 ANQGSEA come from the germline V gene. The CDR3 runs 13 residues. With 7 bases removed from V and 5 bases from J, the gap between germline ends came to 17 bases. The CDR3, as DNA: TGCAGCGCCGAAGGGGGGGCTCGGACTGAAGCTTTCTTT. This translates into CSAEGGARTEAFF.

This clonotype was counted a few times. J is TRBJ2-3 and V is TRBV6-2 or TRBV6-3, with D perhaps matching TRBD1 (5 bases). The CDR3 consists of 13 residues. CDR1 and CDR2 (germline): MNHEY, SVGEGT. Trimming took 6 bases from V and 3 from J, leaving 10 bases between them. In DNA, the CDR3 is TGTGCCAGCAGACAGGACCAGACAGATACGCAGTATTTT. Translated: CASRQDQTDTQYF.

The J gene is TRBJ2-5, the V gene TRBV7-2; 12 bases map to TRBD2. Matching the DNA end better, TRBJ2-1 makes the J call doubtful. CDR1 and CDR2 from the germline V gene are SGHTA and FQGNSA. CDR3 length: 15 amino acids. CDR3 nucleotide sequence: TGTGCCAGCAGCTCCGAACTAGCGGGGGGAGAGACCCAGTTCTTC. It translates to CASSSELAGGETQFF.

This clonotype was picked up a small number of times. The rearrangement links TRBV29-1 to TRBJ2-7; 7 bases are shared with TRBD1. Germline V gene sequence: CDR1 SQVTM, CDR2 ANQGSEA. V lost 2 bases and J lost 3; bases outside the gene matches: 7. The CDR3 extends over 14 amino acids. The CDR3 loop reads CSVELGGLGYEQYF. The DNA for the CDR3 is TGCAGCGTTGAATTAGGGGGCTTAGGCTACGAGCAGTACTTC.

This clonotype occurred a few times. The chain has TRBV12-5 and TRBJ2-1; 7 bases align to TRBD2. The CDR3 length is 13 residues. CDR1 and CDR2 (germline): LGHNT, FRNRAP. The V gene end was trimmed by 5 bases and the J gene end by 8 bases; junction bases not matched to a gene: 6. CDR3 sequence reads: CASGRRELDEQFF. In nucleotides, the CDR3 is TGTGCTAGTGGTCGGCGGGAGCTGGATGAGCAGTTCTTC.

The rearrangement links TRBV29-1 to TRBJ1-2; TRBD1 agrees at 7 bases. The CDR3 is made up of 12 amino acids. Losses at the gene ends were 6 bases for V and 4 bases for J; bases not matched to a gene: 5. Germline V lookup: CDR1 SQVTM, CDR2 ANQGSEA. In nucleotides, the CDR3 is TGCAGCGTCGACAGGGCGGTCTATGGCTACACCTTC. As protein: CSVDRAVYGYTF.

The chain employs TRBV4-1 and TRBJ2-1, with 7 nucleotides matching TRBD1. The J call may be faulty, since TRBJ2-7 better matches the DNA end. Per germline, CDR1 MGHRA and CDR2 YSYEKL. This CDR3 has 16 amino acids. The CDR3 reads CASSRSSGTEYNEQYF. In nucleotides, the CDR3 is TGCGCCAGCAGCCGTTCCTCCGGGACAGAATACAATGAGCAGTACTTC.

This clonotype was picked up one time. V and J are TRBV20-1 and TRBJ2-3, with TRBD1 identical over 7 bases. The CDR3 spans 14 residues. The V segment lost 6 bases and the J segment 0 bases; nucleotides outside the gene matches: 6. CDR1 is DFQATT, CDR2 SNEGSKA, per germline (reference sequence). This CDR3 reads CSAADRSSTDTQYF. The CDR3 bases are TGCAGTGCAGCGGACAGGTCTAGCACAGATACGCAGTATTTT.